The clone carrying this T cell receptor beta chain was recorded at least ten times. Its antigen is currently unknown. Axillary draining lymph nodes of breast cancer patients supplied the node samples. This CDR3 has 12 residues. Trimming took 10 bases from V and 6 from J; bases not matched to a gene: 4. Germline values: CDR1 MNHNS, CDR2 SASEGT. This entry is derived from a study of breast tumors, draining lymph nodes, adjacent tissues. Study-level findings and limits: The lymph node origin of tumor T cells was framed as consistent with a hypothesis, not demonstrated. Luminal-like breast cancer showed significantly greater tumor-nontumor repertoire similarity than basal-like breast cancer did. Most tumor T cells seemingly derive from lymph node, then expand in tumor. Tumor repertoires ranked between lymph nodes and nontumor tissue in diversity, with V and J gene preferences.

TCRdb reanalysed the multiplex PCR reads using MiXCR and keeps one entry per CDR3 protein. The sample holds 190,000 or so distinct CDR3 sequences, approximately 33% seen once. The V and J genes are TRBV6-1 and TRBJ2-2, with 8 bases matching TRBD1. The source of this sequence is a female donor with breast cancer. Some clones in this sample may be carry-over from other donors' samples. The sample taken for sequencing was axillary lymph node tissue. The CDR3 spells CAIDRGPGELFF. In nucleotides, the CDR3 is TGTGCCATCGACAGGGGCCCCGGGGAGCTGTTTTTT.